This is a list of T cell receptor beta chains from one sample in a study of T cells after yellow fever vaccination. TCRdb independently ran MiXCR on the 5' RACE reads; one entry per CDR3 protein. Altogether about 580,000 distinct CDR3 sequences are present, about a sixth being singletons, with the ten largest covering about 18%. The sample here was PBMCs, taken roughly 5 days after the first yellow fever vaccination. The receptors stem from a man younger than 35 who received the YFV17D yellow fever vaccine. Both conserved end residues are trimmed from each CDR3.

>TRBV12-3/TRBV12-4
ASSFLEAGYT
>TRBV12-3/TRBV12-4
ASSLSQGDTEAF
>TRBV10-1
ASSDSIWGEQF
>TRBV10-3
AISETGVPGYT
>TRBV30
AWSVGQVQY
>TRBV12-3/TRBV12-4
ASSLQREGGIAF
>TRBV7-2
ASSYSGGAGGDTQY
>TRBV20-1
SASAGSANYGYT
>TRBV4-3
ASSQARGNNSPLH
>TRBV3-1
ASSQGLGTGATYEQY
>TRBV7-2
ASSLVKGGPGHEQY
>TRBV7-9
ASRRSQGTGGYT
>TRBV7-2
ASKPGLAKNIQY
>TRBV15
ATSSREVDGYT
>TRBV7-3
ASSPLLAGGTDTPY
>TRBV7-3
ASSLAGTNEQF
>TRBV18
ASSPGLNTGELF
>TRBV9
ASSVEFKDEQY
>TRBV5-1
ASSWDLYKGAKNIQY
>TRBV3-1
ASSQVGAQPQH
>TRBV12-3/TRBV12-4
ASSFGPTGEQF
>TRBV6-5
ASSYSNFGEAF
>TRBV6-5
ASSYSGTSGGTFSYEQY
>TRBV7-3
ASSFSGTSGRETQY
>TRBV11-1
ASSSTALYEQY
>TRBV12-3/TRBV12-4
ASSLLGTGYGYT
>TRBV4-3
ASSQARTGFDDQF
>TRBV12-3/TRBV12-4
ASSLGVELF
>TRBV6-1
ASRGLPRPYNEQF
>TRBV23-1
ASSQLGGRGGSGANVLT
>TRBV7-9
ASSLASSGGAYNEQF
>TRBV20-1
SAGDRVQPQH
>TRBV29-1
SVQGANTGELF
>TRBV10-1
ASSESYRVDTQY
>TRBV5-6
ASSSRTRVDQPQH
>TRBV18
ASSFGRFNSPLH
>TRBV5-1
ASSLVRAARTEAF
>TRBV27
ASRDFPGTYEQY
>TRBV20-1
SARDRDGNEQF
>TRBV19
ASSDGIQETQY
>TRBV4-1
ASSQDRHRAGETQY
>TRBV5-1
ASSLQRTGGAETQY
>TRBV29-1
SVVGVAGTTGEQY
>TRBV4-1
ASSQVLTVNEKLF
>TRBV19
ASSVNRGGGNQPQH
>TRBV7-8
ASSLGRSGGLVTDTQY
>TRBV4-1
ASSQEGLNYGYT
>TRBV28
ASRLKVVTETQY
>TRBV28
ASSTGTLITAKLF
>TRBV18
ASSPPSAGTQY
>TRBV4-1
ASSQAGRGLSNQPQH